Following are 9 T cell receptor beta chains from one sample sequenced in a study of blood T cell repertoires in COVID-19. TCRdb's table, derived via immunoSEQ multiplex PCR, lists solely in-frame clones and lacks some. The sample shows tens of thousands of clones, around 85% of them seen only once. The source material was peripheral blood. The origin of the receptors is a woman of 80 years or more with active or convalescent COVID-19.

The rearrangement links TRBV4-1 to TRBJ1-5; TRBD1 matches at 8 bases. The CDR3 totals 16 residues. The germline gives CDR1 MGHRA, CDR2 YSYEKL. V shed 2 bases, J shed 0 bases, and the junction held 3 bases outside the gene matches. In DNA form, the CDR3 reads TGCGCCAGCAGCCAACAGGGGGCCTATAGCAATCAGCCCCAGCATTTT. Amino acids: CASSQQGAYSNQPQHF.

V and J are TRBV5-1 and TRBJ2-2; 8 bases are a match to TRBD2. V shed 3 bases, J shed 3 bases, and the junction held 4 bases outside the gene matches. The germline gives CDR1 SGHRS, CDR2 YFSETQ. The CDR3 totals 15 residues. CDR3 coding DNA: TGCGCCAGCAGCTCCCTCGGGGGGGACACCGGGGAGCTGTTTTTT. Protein: CASSSLGGDTGELFF. The full variable domain, in which reference TRBV5-1 and TRBJ2-2 provide the parts outside the CDR3, is KAGVTQTPRYLIKTRGQQVTLSCSPISGHRSVSWYQQTPGQGLQFLFEYFSETQRNKGNFPGRFSGRQFSNSRSEMNVSTLELGDSALYLCASSSLGGDTGELFFGEGSRLTVL.

The J gene is TRBJ2-5, the V gene TRBV12-3 or TRBV12-4, with 7 bases that match TRBD1. CDR3 length: 13 residues. V trimming: 4 bases; J trimming: 1 base; junction bases outside the gene matches: 0. CDR3 in DNA: TGTGCCAGCAGTTGGACAGGCCAAGAGACCCAGTACTTC. The encoded protein is CASSWTGQETQYF.

This rearrangement joins TRBV6-5 to TRBJ2-7; 7 nucleotides agree with TRBD2. The J segment lost 2 bases and the V segment lost 7 bases, leaving 11 bases of the junction unmatched. Germline V CDR1 and CDR2: MNHEY, SVGAGI. This CDR3 spans 15 amino acids. The CDR3 loop is CASTPIGGIPYEQYF. As DNA, the CDR3 is TGTGCCAGCACCCCTATCGGGGGGATCCCCTACGAGCAGTACTTC.

The rearrangement links TRBV7-9 to TRBJ2-7; 13 positions agree with TRBD2. The CDR3 consists of 15 residues. Germline trimming cut 5 bases from V and 5 bases from J; bases unmatched to any gene: 6. Germline V CDR1 and CDR2: SEHNR, FQNEAQ (reference sequence). The CDR3 DNA reads TGTGCCAGCAGCCGAGGGACTAGCGGGAACGACGAGCAGTACTTC. As protein: CASSRGTSGNDEQYF. The full variable domain, its missing parts supplied by reference TRBV7-9 and TRBJ2-7, is DTGVSQNPRHKITKRGQNVTFRCDPISEHNRLYWYRQTLGQGPEFLTYFQNEAQLEKSRLLSDRFSAERPKGSFSTLEIQRTEQGDSAMYLCASSRGTSGNDEQYFGPGTRLTVT.

The V and J genes are TRBV7-3 and TRBJ2-7; D possibly corresponds to TRBD1 (7 bases). Between the trimmed V and J ends, which lost 5 bases and 4 bases, there was a span of 18 bases. Germline assignment: CDR1 SGHTA and CDR2 FQGTGA. This CDR3 contains 15 residues. The CDR3 nucleotides read TGTGCCAGCAGCACCTCCGAGGGGGCGGGGTACGAGCAGTACTTC. Translated: CASSTSEGAGYEQYF.

This clone was picked up a small number of times. This rearrangement joins TRBV19 to TRBJ2-2; 9 bases align to TRBD2. Germline loops: CDR1 LNHDA, CDR2 SQIVND (reference sequence). V was clipped by 6 bases and J by 7 bases; unmatched bases: 9. There are 15 residues in the CDR3. CDR3 residues: CASSEPGLAGGELFF. The DNA of the CDR3 is TGTGCCAGTAGCGAACCGGGACTAGCCGGCGGGGAGCTGTTTTTT.

The CDR3 DNA sequence: TGTGCCAGCAGGCCCCCCGGCCGGGAGGAGCAGTACTTC. It is translated as CASRPPGREEQYF. The chain combines TRBV28 with TRBJ2-7; a weak D match, TRBD2 (6 bases). Trimming took off 6 bases at V and 7 bases at J, with 16 bases between the two ends. Germline values: CDR1 MDHEN, CDR2 SYDVKM. This CDR3 region has 13 residues. The whole variable domain, remainder taken from reference TRBV28 and TRBJ2-7, is DVKVTQSSRYLVKRTGEKVFLECVQDMDHENMFWYRQDPGLGLRLIYFSYDVKMKEKGDIPEGYSVSREKKERFSLILESASTNQTSMYLCASRPPGREEQYFGPGTRLTVT.

This chain uses TRBV28 with TRBJ2-1; 14 nucleotides align to TRBD2. This CDR3 region has 16 residues. Germline V gene sequence: CDR1 MDHEN, CDR2 SYDVKM. The ends lost 3 bases at V and 6 bases at J; junction bases unmatched: 4. This chain's CDR3 is CASSFLGLAGVNEQFF. CDR3 DNA sequence: TGTGCCAGCAGTTTCTTGGGACTAGCGGGAGTCAATGAGCAGTTCTTC. Together with reference TRBV28 and TRBJ2-1, the CDR3 gives the full variable domain: DVKVTQSSRYLVKRTGEKVFLECVQDMDHENMFWYRQDPGLGLRLIYFSYDVKMKEKGDIPEGYSVSREKKERFSLILESASTNQTSMYLCASSFLGLAGVNEQFFGPGTRLTVL.